This record concerns one T cell receptor (beta chain) sequence. Antigen: not known. TCRdb keeps only in-frame clones here, not all; method: immunoSEQ multiplex PCR. This sample carries about 91,000 clones, around nine tenths of them seen once, and the ten largest clones take under 25%. The sample originates from a study of T cell responses to AZD1222 COVID-19 vaccine. The study's findings and limits: All repertoire sampling was performed exclusively after the peak T cell response. CD4 TCRs covered the whole spike, strongest at regions 160-218 and 743-854. Only a handful of AZD1222 recipients were seropositive at baseline. Females outnumbered males among donors, who were mostly white British; clonal diversity was possibly underestimated.

The CDR3 runs 14 residues. Trimming cost V 3 bases and J 5 bases, with 13 bases left between them. Germline V gives CDR1 DFQATT, CDR2 SNEGSKA (reference sequence). V gene TRBV20-1 combines with J gene TRBJ2-2; maybe TRBD1 (5 bases). The source material was peripheral blood, sampled on day 0 of AZD1222 vaccination. The sequence was collected from an adult in good health. CDR3 residues: CSASRRDLTGELFF. The DNA of the CDR3 is TGCAGTGCTAGTCGCAGGGATTTGACCGGGGAGCTGTTTTTT.